One and the same sample provided the 5 T cell receptor beta chains below, sequenced in a study of shared clonotypes between healthy human individuals. Naive CD8 isolation took CD45RO-negative cells positively selected for CCR7 and excluded terminally differentiated effector memory CD45RA+ cells. TCRdb keeps only in-frame clones here, not all; method: immunoSEQ multiplex PCR. This sample has about 550,000 clones, with around 95% found just once. Sequencing was performed on naive CD8+ T cells sorted from blood. The receptor source for this set is a woman under 40 in good health.

The rearrangement uses TRBV9 and TRBJ2-6; perhaps TRBD1 as D (5 bases). V was cut by 4 bases and J by 0 bases, with 8 bases left in between. Looked up from germline, CDR1 is SGDLS and CDR2 is YYNGEE. The CDR3 contains 15 residues. CDR3 nucleotide sequence: TGTGCCAGCAGCCCGACAGACTCTGGGGCCAACGTCCTGACTTTC. Its protein product is CASSPTDSGANVLTF.

This chain uses TRBV29-1 with TRBJ2-1, with no clear D. Germline lookup yields CDR1 SQVTM and CDR2 ANQGSEA. This CDR3 spans 13 amino acids. Trimming took off 4 bases at V and 6 bases at J, with 13 bases between the two ends. The CDR3 is CSVVSGSSNEQFF. The CDR3 nucleotides read TGCAGCGTTGTATCGGGCTCTTCCAATGAGCAGTTCTTC.

The CDR3 DNA is TGTGCCAGCAGTTTATTAGCGGGAGATTACGAGCAGTACTTC. Protein: CASSLLAGDYEQYF. The J gene is TRBJ2-7, the V gene TRBV27; 9 positions agree with TRBD2. The trim removed 1 base at V and 4 bases at J, leaving 2 bases unmatched. CDR3 length: 14 amino acids. Germline V gives CDR1 MNHEY, CDR2 SMNVEV (reference sequence).

The gene calls are TRBV6-1 and TRBJ1-4, with a possible D match to TRBD1 (5 bases). V was trimmed by 2 bases and J by 8 bases, leaving 18 bases between them. Germline lookup yields CDR1 MNHNS and CDR2 SASEGT. The CDR3 loop spans 16 amino acids. The CDR3 sequence: CASSEHPVGPSEKLFF. CDR3 nucleotides: TGTGCCAGCAGTGAACATCCGGTGGGGCCCAGCGAAAAACTGTTTTTT.

This clone was detected once. V and J are TRBV13 and TRBJ1-1; 9 bases align to TRBD1. The CDR3 is 16 residues long. V dropped 5 bases and J dropped 6; count of bases not matched to a gene: 13. CDR1 is PRHDT, CDR2 FYEKMQ, per germline (reference sequence). CDR3 bases: TGTGCCAGCAGCCACGGACAGGGGAGCAGGGTACCTGAAGCTTTCTTT. Its translation: CASSHGQGSRVPEAFF.